The entry below gives a single T cell receptor (beta chain) sequence along with its context. This clone's antigen is unknown. No base-level quality is on record; no much larger clone is a single base apart. V gives up 5 bases and J gives up 1 base, and the segment between their germline ends measures 24 bases. The CDR3 runs 20 residues from the cysteine to the phenylalanine. The DNA shown is the 60-base CDR3, in frame from base 1. The germline V gene provides CDR1 SGHVS and CDR2 FQNEAQ. Systemically healthy Caucasian individuals from Russia, approximately 39 in total and aged roughly 6 to 95 years, were included as donors. Each donor gave about 11 milliliters of peripheral blood, drawn into EDTA-treated Vacutainer tubes. Ficoll-Paque density-gradient centrifugation was used to isolate PBMCs, with at least 6.5 million per sample. Trizol reagent was used to extract total RNA from PBMCs, with at least 5.5 micrograms per sample. Naive CD45RAhigh/CD27high T cell percentages were measured by flow cytometry on a PBMC aliquot from every donor.

This entry is derived from a study of blood T cells in healthy people across ages (dated by TCRdb to about 2015). A note on the overall study: In model experiments, template switching captured about one uniquely barcoded TCR beta cDNA molecule for every two T cells. To avoid experimental bias, donors of different ages were distributed randomly across sequencing lanes. The donors were split into four age groups: young (average approximately 16 years), middle-aged (roughly 40), aged (approximately 60) and long-lived (over 75). Using deep sequencing normalized with unique cDNA molecular identifiers, the study measured how TCR beta repertoire diversity changes with age. Two additional independent replicas of 1 million unique cDNA reads from the same blood draw were analyzed for two donors (one aged 18 to 30 and one aged 80 or older).

What the study reported, not specific to this receptor: The CMV infection status of donors was not known, potentially confounding age-related changes in expanded clonotypes. Observed TCR beta diversity per million T cells fell roughly linearly with age, and a significant reduction was already apparent by age approximately 40. Estimates of total diversity based on one million sequenced T cells were considered lower bounds and underestimates. Because profiling used bulk unsorted PBMCs, naive and antigen-experienced compartments could not be compared conclusively. Observed TCR beta diversity correlated strongly with the percentage of naive T cells measured by flow cytometry. Compared with the aged group, more naive CD4+ T cells, fewer expanded clones and increased TCR diversity were shown by the long-lived group, suggesting age selection.

The method was 5' RACE. A second roughly 6 to 12 cycle PCR used a sample-barcoded 5' primer and a J-beta primer mix. Each TCR beta cDNA molecule received a unique molecular identifier from a template-switch 5' adaptor carrying 12 random nucleotides. At least 2.5 million CDR3-containing paired-end reads were obtained from each sample. All of the RNA was converted into first-strand cDNA using the Mint cDNA synthesis kit, with a TRBC-specific oligonucleotide serving as the primer. Following uracil-DNA glycosylase treatment, all cDNA underwent a first 18-cycle PCR with the universal primers M1SS and BC2_uni_R. The study's processing was this. Each sample was normalized by randomly selecting 1 million high-quality reads, each carrying a distinct molecular identifier. Reads sharing molecular identifiers were discarded rather than binned into consensus sequences. MiTCR, with a Q25 quality threshold and the strictest error-elimination algorithm, was used for CDR3 identification, clonotype clustering and error correction. Lower-bound total TCR beta diversity was estimated with a nonparametric unseen species model using Euler transformation. The raw public reads went through TCRdb reprocessing: fastp at Q25, MiXCR clone calling, in-frame beta chains kept. Each record represents a unique CDR3 protein, reported with the most common genes and DNA among its rows. These V and J calls originate from TCRdb's pipeline instead of the authors' own analysis. Present in this sample are 1,800,000 or so distinct CDR3 sequences, more than 35% of which were seen just once. The ten largest clones add up to under 30% of the sample.

This chain joins TRBV7-8 to TRBJ2-6; the D gene remains uncertain. The clonotype comes from a human donor in good health. The sequenced material came from blood. The DNA reads as follows: TGTGCCAGCAGCCAGGAGTTCCGGTCCTTTAGTTTATCTGGGGCCAACGTCCTGACTTTC. Its coded protein is CASSQEFRSFSLSGANVLTF. The full variable domain, completed from the reference TRBV7-8 and TRBJ2-6 proteins outside the CDR3, reads GAGVSQSPRYKVAKRGQDVALRCDPISGHVSLFWYQQALGQGPEFLTYFQNEAQLDKSGLPSDRFFAERPEGSVSTLKIQRTQQEDSAVYLCASSQEFRSFSLSGANVLTFGAGSRLTVL.